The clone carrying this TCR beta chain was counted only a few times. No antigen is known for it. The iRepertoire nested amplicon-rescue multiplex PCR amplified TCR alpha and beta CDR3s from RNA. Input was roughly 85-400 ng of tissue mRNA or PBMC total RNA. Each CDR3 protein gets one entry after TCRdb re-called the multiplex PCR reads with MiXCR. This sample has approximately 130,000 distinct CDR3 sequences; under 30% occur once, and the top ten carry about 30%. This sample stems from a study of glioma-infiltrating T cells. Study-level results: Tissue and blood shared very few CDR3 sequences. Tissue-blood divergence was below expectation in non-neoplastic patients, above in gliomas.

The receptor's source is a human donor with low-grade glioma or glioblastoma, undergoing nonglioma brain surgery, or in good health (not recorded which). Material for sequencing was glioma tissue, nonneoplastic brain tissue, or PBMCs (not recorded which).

The CDR3 region has the DNA TGTGCCAGCAGCTTTCCGATACCGGGACAGGATAACTATGGCTACACCTTC. It translates to CASSFPIPGQDNYGYTF. The V gene is TRBV11-2, the J gene TRBJ1-2, with 8 bases matching TRBD1. Trimming removed 3 bases from V and 1 base from J; junction bases left unmatched: 10. CDR1 and CDR2 (germline): SGHAT, FQNNGV. The CDR3 covers 17 residues.